The clone carrying this T cell receptor (beta chain) is a singleton in its sample. Genomic DNA, serving as template, underwent TCR beta VDJ and CDR3 profiling. TCRdb reprocessed the reads with MiXCR, giving one entry per CDR3 protein. The table shows under 200,000 distinct CDR3 sequences, with around 48% occurring only once. Flow cytometry had shown expanded CD8+CD57+ cells in the patients chosen for sequencing. This entry is derived from a study of CD8+CD57+ T cells in acquired aplastic anemia. The CDR3 length is 15 residues. CDR1 is LNHNV and CDR2 is YYDKDF in the germline V gene (reference sequence). The V segment lost 8 bases and the J segment 3 bases; nucleotides outside the gene matches: 8.

The sequenced material came from sorted CD4+, CD8+, or CD8+CD57+ T cells (not recorded which) from PBMCs. This sequence joins TRBV15 and TRBJ2-3, with 10 bases that match TRBD1. The sequence was collected from a human donor with aplastic anemia. The CDR3 nucleotides are TGTGCCACCGCCAGAGAGGGACAGGGGACAGATACGCAGTATTTT. Translating gives CATAREGQGTDTQYF. The whole variable domain, remainder taken from reference TRBV15 and TRBJ2-3, is DAMVIQNPRYQVTQFGKPVTLSCSQTLNHNVMYWYQQKSSQAPKLLFHYYDKDFNNEADTPDNFQSRRPNTSFCFLDIRSPGLGDTAMYLCATAREGQGTDTQYFGPGTRLTVL.